This TCR beta chain was sequenced in a study of blood T cell repertoires in COVID-19. Trimming shortened V by 7 bases and J by 7 bases, and 16 bases separated the two germline ends. Germline loops: CDR1 SQVTM, CDR2 ANQGSEA. This CDR3 is built from 12 residues. The method was immunoSEQ multiplex PCR; TCRdb's version includes in-frame clones alone and lacks a portion of them. The data contain 95,000 to 100,000 clones, 84% of them singletons. Sequenced: peripheral blood. The receptor was isolated from a human donor in a cohort sampled during active COVID-19. This chain joins TRBV29-1 and TRBJ2-5; the D gene is possibly TRBD1 (5 bases). For the CDR3, the DNA is TGCAGCGACATGCTCGTTCAGGGGACCCAGTACTTC. Amino acid sequence: CSDMLVQGTQYF.